The source of this T cell receptor (beta chain) is a study of cytotoxic CD8 clonotypes in ibrutinib-treated CLL. Produced via immunoSEQ multiplex PCR; TCRdb's table is partial and in-frame only. The sample includes about 330,000 clones, roughly 70% of them seen just once. Notes on this clone: One junction end does not reproduce the germline sequence, and a read error may be involved. The same CDR3 is also encoded by other DNA sequences in this sample.

The CDR3 runs 15 residues. Germline CDR1 SQVTM, CDR2 ANQGSEA. The V call is TRBV29-1, the J call TRBJ1-2; a possible D gene is TRBD1 (5 bases). This TCR was recovered from a human donor with chronic lymphocytic leukemia. The specimen comprised PBMCs, sampled after 36 months of ibrutinib treatment. CDR3 coding DNA: TGCAGCGTTGAAGAACGTTCCAGGGTCGGCTATGGCTACACTTTC. Translation: CSVEERSRVGYGYTF.